One sample yielded the 26 T cell receptor beta chains listed below, sequenced in a study of T cell repertoires in cytomegalovirus infection. TCRdb re-analysed the reads in MiXCR, keeping a single row per CDR3 protein. The sample holds under 350,000 distinct CDR3 sequences, around 9.6% seen once. Input material: PBMCs. The receptors stem from a human donor in good health (CMV status not recorded). Some clones in this sample may be carry-over from other donors' samples.

The chain is built from TRBV28 and TRBJ1-2; 8 bases fit TRBD1. J was trimmed by 6 bases and V by 6 bases; bases with no gene match: 15. The CDR3 covers 16 residues. The V gene's germline CDR1 is MDHEN and CDR2 SYDVKM. CDR3 sequence: CASRPSTGVPLHGYTF. CDR3 in DNA: TGTGCCAGCAGACCATCGACAGGGGTGCCACTTCATGGCTACACCTTC.

This clonotype was observed many times. This rearrangement joins TRBV10-2 to TRBJ1-1; the match to TRBD1 covers 9 bases. V was clipped by 6 bases and J by 1 base; unmatched bases: 3. There are 14 residues in the CDR3. CDR1 WSHSY and CDR2 SAAADI come from the germline V gene. The CDR3 DNA is TGCGCCAGCAGGGGGGACAGGGCGAACACTGAAGCTTTCTTT. This codes for CASRGDRANTEAFF.

This clonotype showed up just a few times. This sequence joins TRBV28 and TRBJ1-1; TRBD1 agrees at 12 bases. The germline gives CDR1 MDHEN, CDR2 SYDVKM. Trimming took 5 bases from V and 11 from J; bases not matched to a gene: 9. This CDR3 comprises 14 residues. In DNA form, the CDR3 reads TGTGCCAGCAGTGCCGGGACAGGGGGCCGGATGGCTTTCTTT. Its translation is CASSAGTGGRMAFF.

Many counts were recorded for this clonotype. The V call is TRBV7-8, the J call TRBJ1-5; 8 nucleotides align to TRBD1. The CDR3 is 15 amino acids. Looked up from germline, CDR1 is SGHVS and CDR2 is FQNEAQ. V trimming: 4 bases; J trimming: 3 bases; junction bases outside the gene matches: 5. The CDR3 DNA follows: TGTGCCAGCAGCTCAAGGACAGGGAACAATCAGCCCCAGCATTTT. This codes for CASSSRTGNNQPQHF.

This clonotype was picked up a small number of times. The chain has TRBV28 and TRBJ2-7; TRBD1 agrees at 9 bases. The CDR3 is made up of 16 amino acids. Germline V gives CDR1 MDHEN, CDR2 SYDVKM. V lost 7 bases and J lost 7; bases outside the gene matches: 17. In nucleotides, the CDR3 is TGTGCCAGCACCGAGCGAGGACAGGGGCCCCCCTGGGAGCAGTACGTC. As protein: CASTERGQGPPWEQYV.

This clonotype was recorded at least ten times. The rearrangement uses TRBV7-9 and TRBJ2-7; possibly TRBD1 or TRBD2 for D (5 bases each). The length of the CDR3 is 15 residues. V lost 6 bases, J lost 0 bases, and 15 bases lay in between. Germline values: CDR1 SEHNR, CDR2 FQNEAQ (reference sequence). The CDR3 loop reads CASSPPRGGSYEQYF. In DNA form, the CDR3 reads TGTGCCAGCAGTCCCCCCCGTGGGGGCTCCTACGAGCAGTACTTC. The full variable domain, rest sourced from reference TRBV7-9 and TRBJ2-7, is DTGVSQNPRHKITKRGQNVTFRCDPISEHNRLYWYRQTLGQGPEFLTYFQNEAQLEKSRLLSDRFSAERPKGSFSTLEIQRTEQGDSAMYLCASSPPRGGSYEQYFGPGTRLTVT.

This clonotype was observed many times. The chain employs TRBV9 and TRBJ1-1; TRBD1 matches at 10 bases. The CDR3 runs to 14 residues. The V segment lost 2 bases and the J segment 9 bases; nucleotides outside the gene matches: 7. CDR1 SGDLS and CDR2 YYNGEE come from the germline V gene. CDR3 region: CASSVPGQGRQAFF. CDR3 nucleotides: TGTGCCAGCAGCGTCCCGGGACAGGGGAGACAAGCTTTCTTT. The full variable domain, in which reference TRBV9 and TRBJ1-1 provide the parts outside the CDR3, is DSGVTQTPKHLITATGQRVTLRCSPRSGDLSVYWYQQSLDQGLQFLIQYYNGEERAKGNILERFSAQQFPDLHSELNLSSLELGDSALYFCASSVPGQGRQAFFGQGTRLTVV.

The table lists this clonotype with many counts. V usage is TRBV7-6 and J usage is TRBJ1-1, with D maybe TRBD1 (6 bases). The CDR3 length is 14 residues. Between the trimmed V and J ends, which lost 2 bases and 3 bases, there was a span of 10 bases. CDR1 and CDR2 from the germline V gene are SGHVS and FNYEAQ. The CDR3 here is CASSLWGHDTEAFF. The CDR3 DNA is TGTGCCAGCAGCTTATGGGGACACGACACTGAAGCTTTCTTT.

The chain recombines TRBV10-3 with TRBJ2-7; TRBD2 matches 7 bases. This CDR3 comprises 15 residues. Unmatched junction bases numbered 13, after V lost 10 bases and J lost 1 base. Germline lookup yields CDR1 ENHRY and CDR2 SYGVKD. The CDR3 region is CATGWGSGRSYEQYF. CDR3 nucleotides: TGTGCCACCGGGTGGGGTAGCGGGCGATCCTACGAGCAGTACTTC.

This clonotype appeared many times. The V call is TRBV25-1, the J call TRBJ2-7; D remains unclear. This CDR3 has 16 amino acids. CDR1 is MGHDK, CDR2 SYGVNS, per germline. The V end lost 6 bases, the J end lost 2 bases, and 20 bases lay between the germline ends. DNA of the CDR3: TGTGCCAGCAGCGTTCACCTAAAATGCGCGACCTACGAGCAGTACGTC. It codes for CASSVHLKCATYEQYV.

This clonotype was recorded many times. The chain couples TRBV7-2 to TRBJ2-3, with 8 bases fitting TRBD2. Germline V gene data show CDR1 as SGHTA and CDR2 as FQGNSA. This CDR3 region has 15 residues. After removal of 8 bases from V and 3 bases from J, the junction contained 10 bases not matched to a gene. For the CDR3, the DNA is TGTGCCAGCCCCAGCGGGGGACTACCTACAGATACGCAGTATTTT. This sequence encodes CASPSGGLPTDTQYF.

This clonotype was detected many times. The chain uses TRBV5-4 and TRBJ2-1, with 8 bases fitting TRBD2. CDR1 and CDR2 from the germline V gene are SGHNT and YYREEE (reference sequence). J lost 7 bases, V lost 0 bases, and 0 bases had no gene match. The CDR3 consists of 13 residues. The CDR3 spells CASSLVAGNEQFF. CDR3 nucleotide sequence: TGTGCCAGCAGCTTGGTAGCGGGAAATGAGCAGTTCTTC.

The genes are TRBV6-5 and TRBJ2-7, with 7 bases that match TRBD1. V lost 7 bases and J lost 4; bases outside the gene matches: 19. The CDR3 runs to 17 residues. Germline CDR1 is MNHEY and CDR2 is SVGAGI. The CDR3, as DNA: TGTGCCAGCAACTTGGACAGGCTCCAGGCTCAACGGTACGAGCAGTACGTC. It is translated as CASNLDRLQAQRYEQYV.

A few counts support this clonotype. Since a much larger clone is just one base distant, this may be a read error. This chain uses TRBV29-1 with TRBJ1-5; no clear D. This CDR3 comprises 12 residues. Trimming left V 4 bases short and J 0 bases short, with 4 bases between. The germline V gene has CDR1 SQVTM and CDR2 ANQGSEA. CDR3 DNA: TGCAGCGTTGGGGATAGCAATCAGCCCCAGCATTTT. Encoded protein: CSVGDSNQPQHF. Combining the CDR3 with reference TRBV29-1 and TRBJ1-5 gives the whole variable domain SAVISQKPSRDICQRGTSLTIQCQVDSQVTMMFWYRQQPGQSLTLIATANQGSEATYESGFVIDKFPISRPNLTFSTLTVSNMSPEDSSIYLCSVGDSNQPQHFGDGTRLSIL.

The rearrangement uses TRBV3-1 and TRBJ2-5; D is uncertain. The V and J ends lost 1 base and 1 base respectively, with 7 bases between them. Germline V gene sequence: CDR1 LGHDT, CDR2 YNNKEL (reference sequence). There are 14 residues in the CDR3. This CDR3 reads CASSQGLVQETQYF. The CDR3 bases are TGTGCCAGCAGCCAAGGCCTAGTCCAAGAGACCCAGTACTTC.

This clonotype has ten or more counts. This chain joins TRBV5-1 and TRBJ1-1; D not resolved. Trimming pared 2 bases from V and 3 bases from J, leaving 8 bases between. Germline V gives CDR1 SGHRS, CDR2 YFSETQ. This CDR3 is 13 amino acids long. Here the CDR3 reads CASSFTKDTEAFF. The CDR3 coding sequence is TGCGCCAGCAGCTTCACGAAGGACACTGAAGCTTTCTTT.

This chain connects TRBV20-1 to TRBJ2-5; perhaps TRBD1 as D (6 bases). The CDR3 sequence is 13 residues long. Germline V gene sequence: CDR1 DFQATT, CDR2 SNEGSKA (reference sequence). V lost 5 bases to trimming and J lost 4 bases, with 14 bases between them. DNA of the CDR3: TGCAGTGCTGTCTCAGGGGCCCGAGAGACCCAGTACTTC. Residues: CSAVSGARETQYF.

This clonotype was observed at least ten times. The CDR3 region is CASTGTGVIGSGNTIYF. The CDR3 nucleotides read TGTGCCAGTACTGGGACAGGGGTAATCGGCTCTGGAAACACCATATATTTT. The chain recombines TRBV19 with TRBJ1-3; TRBD1 aligns across 10 bases. The CDR3 contains 17 residues. V shed 7 bases and J 0 bases; nucleotides not matched to a gene: 9. From germline, CDR1 is LNHDA and CDR2 SQIVND (reference sequence).

There are many counts of this clonotype. This sequence joins TRBV2 and TRBJ1-2; D uncertain. This CDR3 has 14 amino acids. Trimming removed 6 bases from V and 7 bases from J, with 18 bases in between. Germline V gene sequence: CDR1 SNHLY, CDR2 FYNNEI. CDR3 region: CASRAHVSTFGYTF. For the CDR3, the DNA is TGTGCCAGCAGGGCACACGTGTCGACATTTGGCTACACCTTC.

This clonotype was seen many times. This chain uses TRBV20-1 with TRBJ1-2; no definite D call. This CDR3 contains 15 residues. The V end lost 3 bases, the J end lost 0 bases, and 14 bases lay between the germline ends. Germline CDR1 is DFQATT and CDR2 is SNEGSKA (reference sequence). CDR3 bases: TGCAGTGCTAGGCCGCCCGGACGGACTAACTATGGCTACACCTTC. The encoded protein is CSARPPGRTNYGYTF.

There are many counts of this clonotype. The gene calls are TRBV5-1 and TRBJ2-7; TRBD2 matches at 9 bases. With V trimmed by 0 bases and J by 7 bases, 8 bases remained unmatched. In germline, CDR1 is SGHRS, CDR2 YFSETQ. The CDR3 contains 15 residues. CDR3 DNA sequence: TGCGCCAGCAGCTTGGGTAGCGGGGGACTTGGTGAGCAGTACTTC. It codes for CASSLGSGGLGEQYF.

This clonotype was counted at least ten times. This chain connects TRBV20-1 to TRBJ2-2, with D possibly TRBD1 on 5 matching bases. Trimming removed 2 bases at V and 2 bases at J, with 12 bases between. CDR1 and CDR2 (germline): DFQATT, SNEGSKA (reference sequence). The CDR3 is 15 residues long. Here the CDR3 DNA reads TGCAGTGCTAGACCCGCCGACAGAAACACCGGGGAGCTGTTTTTT. It translates to CSARPADRNTGELFF.

This clonotype was detected many times. The chain uses TRBV4-2 and TRBJ1-4; unclear D gene. The ends were cut back, 4 bases at V and 8 bases at J, with 11 bases in the middle. The length of the CDR3 is 13 residues. CDR1 and CDR2 from the germline V gene are LGHNA and YNFKEQ. The CDR3 nucleotides read TGTGCCAGCAGCCCGCGGGAAGGAGAAAAACTGTTTTTT. Amino acid sequence: CASSPREGEKLFF.

This clonotype was seen more than once but under ten times. The rearrangement joins TRBV27 to TRBJ2-1; a possible D gene is TRBD2 (6 bases). This CDR3 is 12 amino acids long. Trimming shortened V by 5 bases and J by 9 bases, and 11 bases separated the two germline ends. Germline V CDR1 and CDR2: MNHEY, SMNVEV (reference sequence). The chain's CDR3 is CASSRRSGEQFF. CDR3 nucleotide sequence: TGTGCCAGCAGTCGCCGTAGCGGTGAGCAGTTCTTC.

This clonotype has a count of ten or more. This chain joins TRBV20-1 and TRBJ1-1, with D perhaps matching TRBD1 (6 bases). The V end lost 6 bases, the J end lost 0 bases, and 17 bases lay between the germline ends. Germline V gene data show CDR1 as DFQATT and CDR2 as SNEGSKA (reference sequence). The CDR3 contains 15 residues. CDR3 nucleotide sequence: TGCAGTGCCTACCTGGGACACCCTTTGAACACTGAAGCTTTCTTT. It yields the protein CSAYLGHPLNTEAFF.

This clonotype appeared many times. The chain is built from TRBV6-2 or TRBV6-3 and TRBJ2-2; D tentatively fits TRBD1 or TRBD2 (6 bases each). Germline V gene lookup returns CDR1 MNHEY and CDR2 SVGEGT. With 10 bases removed from V and 0 bases from J, the gap between germline ends came to 15 bases. This CDR3 has 15 amino acids. CDR3 residues: CAITRGVANTGELFF. The CDR3 DNA is TGTGCCATCACGAGGGGGGTCGCGAACACCGGGGAGCTGTTTTTT.